The 22 T cell receptor beta chains listed next were all sequenced from one sample in a study of blood T cell repertoires in COVID-19. Clones were read by immunoSEQ multiplex PCR, and TCRdb kept only the in-frame ones, dropping some. The data contain a few hundred thousand clones, 80% to 90% of them singletons. Input material: PBMCs or T cells enriched from blood (not recorded which). The source of these receptors is a man aged 30 to 45 with acute COVID-19.

This chain connects TRBV5-1 to TRBJ2-1, with 7 nucleotides matching TRBD2. V gave up 0 bases and J gave up 8 bases; unmatched junction bases: 5. Germline V gene sequence: CDR1 SGHRS, CDR2 YFSETQ. This CDR3 contains 14 residues. CDR3 protein: CASSLAAGRDEQFF. CDR3 nucleotide sequence: TGCGCCAGCAGCTTGGCCGCGGGGAGGGATGAGCAGTTCTTC.

The V gene is TRBV5-5, the J gene TRBJ1-6; possible D gene TRBD1, 5 bases. CDR3 length: 17 residues. Germline CDR1 and CDR2: SGHKS and YYEKEE (reference sequence). Trimming took off 4 bases at V and 7 bases at J, with 21 bases between the two ends. DNA of the CDR3: TGTGCCAGCAGCGGGGGGTTTGGCAGCGCGGGGAATTCACCCCTCCACTTT. Translating gives CASSGGFGSAGNSPLHF.

The chain recombines TRBV10-3 with TRBJ2-2; D is uncertain. V was shortened by 0 bases and J by 1 base, with 9 bases between the two germline ends. The CDR3 is 16 residues long. Looked up from germline, CDR1 is ENHRY and CDR2 is SYGVKD. CDR3 sequence (DNA): TGTGCCATCAGTGAGTCGGAGAGATTGAACACCGGGGAGCTGTTTTTT. Translating gives CAISESERLNTGELFF.

The chain has TRBV7-9 and TRBJ1-4; D is perhaps TRBD1 (6 bases). The germline V gene has CDR1 SEHNR and CDR2 FQNEAQ (reference sequence). Trimming cost V 5 bases and J 2 bases, with 15 bases left between them. This CDR3 comprises 16 residues. Here the CDR3 reads CASSPFLGGTNEKLFF. CDR3 DNA: TGTGCCAGCAGCCCCTTCCTAGGGGGTACTAATGAAAAACTGTTTTTT.

The chain joins TRBV4-2 to TRBJ2-1, with TRBD2 matching over 12 bases. Germline loops: CDR1 LGHNA, CDR2 YNFKEQ. The CDR3 length is 16 residues. The J segment lost 6 bases and the V segment lost 1 base, leaving 4 bases of the junction unmatched. The DNA of the CDR3 is TGTGCCAGCAGCCAAGTTTGGACTAGCGGGACCAATGAGCAGTTCTTC. The encoded protein is CASSQVWTSGTNEQFF.

The chain is built from TRBV2 and TRBJ1-4; D is perhaps TRBD1 (5 bases). This CDR3 comprises 10 residues. V was clipped by 8 bases and J by 8 bases, with 6 bases between them. CDR1 is SNHLY, CDR2 FYNNEI, per germline. The CDR3 loop is CASGGEKLFF. As DNA, the CDR3 is TGTGCCAGCGGGGGGGAAAAACTGTTTTTT.

The V gene is TRBV4-2, the J gene TRBJ2-2; 10 bases align to TRBD2. V lost 2 bases, J lost 7 bases, and 4 bases stayed unmatched. Germline loops: CDR1 LGHNA, CDR2 YNFKEQ. The CDR3 extends over 15 amino acids. CDR3 sequence reads: CASSQLAGENGELFF. Here the CDR3 DNA reads TGTGCCAGCAGCCAACTAGCGGGAGAAAACGGGGAGCTGTTTTTT.

The chain employs TRBV2 and TRBJ1-5; D not resolved. Germline assignment: CDR1 SNHLY and CDR2 FYNNEI. With 6 bases removed from V and 10 bases from J, the gap between germline ends came to 19 bases. CDR3 length: 14 residues. The CDR3 DNA reads as TGTGCCAGCAGGAGGGCGCCCGCGACCTCTCCCCAGCATTTT. This encodes CASRRAPATSPQHF.

This rearrangement joins TRBV28 to TRBJ1-5; D not resolved. This CDR3 contains 15 residues. Germline V gene data show CDR1 as MDHEN and CDR2 as SYDVKM. V was shortened by 7 bases and J by 3 bases, with 16 bases between the two germline ends. The CDR3 nucleotides read TGTGCCAGCATCGTATCCCGGGGTCCCAATCAGCCCCAGCATTTT. Its translation is CASIVSRGPNQPQHF.

V usage is TRBV28 and J usage is TRBJ1-5; 9 bases are a match to TRBD1. The CDR3 is 15 amino acids. Germline V gives CDR1 MDHEN, CDR2 SYDVKM. The V and J ends lost 6 bases and 7 bases, in that order; junction bases with no gene match: 10. CDR3 DNA sequence: TGTGCCAGCAGGCCGGGACAGGGTGTACGGCAGCCCCAGCATTTT. It encodes CASRPGQGVRQPQHF.

This clone came up once. The chain uses TRBV11-3 and TRBJ2-2; D gene unclear. CDR1 is SGHNT and CDR2 is YENEEA in the germline V gene. Trimming stripped 0 bases from V and 7 bases from J, with 6 bases between. There are 13 residues in the CDR3. DNA of the CDR3: TGTGCCAGCAGCTTAGAAGAACTCGGGGAGCTGTTTTTT. Its translation: CASSLEELGELFF.

V gene TRBV7-9 combines with J gene TRBJ2-1, with TRBD2 as a possible D gene (6 bases). Trimming left V 5 bases short and J 0 bases short, with 17 bases between. Per germline, CDR1 SEHNR and CDR2 FQNEAQ (reference sequence). CDR3 length: 17 amino acids. The CDR3 sequence is CASSPSLAKSSYNEQFF. For the CDR3, the DNA is TGTGCCAGCAGCCCGAGTCTAGCGAAGAGCTCCTACAATGAGCAGTTCTTC.

The genes are TRBV6-2 or TRBV6-3 and TRBJ1-2; D unclear. Germline assignment: CDR1 MNHEY and CDR2 SVGEGT. V was shortened by 0 bases and J by 8 bases, with 19 bases between the two germline ends. The CDR3 extends over 16 amino acids. The CDR3 protein is CASSYSRSQTIRGYTF. CDR3 DNA: TGTGCCAGCAGTTACTCGCGGTCACAAACAATACGGGGCTACACCTTC.

The chain combines TRBV12-5 with TRBJ1-3; D possibly corresponds to TRBD1 (5 bases). Trimming took 5 bases from V and 7 from J, leaving 15 bases between them. The CDR3 spans 14 residues. CDR1 is LGHNT and CDR2 is FRNRAP in the germline V gene. The DNA for the CDR3 is TGTGCTAGTGGTCCGGGGCGAGGAGGGAACACCATATATTTT. This codes for CASGPGRGGNTIYF.

This chain joins TRBV2 and TRBJ1-2; D is undetermined. Germline lookup yields CDR1 SNHLY and CDR2 FYNNEI. The V and J ends lost 5 bases and 8 bases respectively, with 18 bases between them. CDR3 length: 14 amino acids. For the CDR3, the DNA is TGTGCCAGCAGTTATGGCAGAGAGGTCCAGGGCTACACCTTC. This gives the protein CASSYGREVQGYTF.

This rearrangement joins TRBV9 to TRBJ1-1, with D possibly being TRBD1 (5 bases). Trimming took off 0 bases at V and 3 bases at J, with 9 bases between the two ends. CDR1 is SGDLS and CDR2 is YYNGEE in the germline V gene. CDR3 length: 14 residues. The CDR3 bases are TGTGCCAGCAGCGTAGGGGCAGGGCACACTGAAGCTTTCTTT. Protein product: CASSVGAGHTEAFF.

The genes are TRBV27 and TRBJ1-5; TRBD1 aligns across 8 bases. With 5 bases clipped from V and 6 bases from J, the junction kept 6 bases outside the gene matches. Germline V lookup: CDR1 MNHEY, CDR2 SMNVEV (reference sequence). This CDR3 region has 14 residues. This chain's CDR3 is CASSPRQGTQPQHF. In DNA, the CDR3 is TGTGCCAGCAGTCCGCGACAGGGGACTCAGCCCCAGCATTTT.

J is TRBJ1-5 and V is TRBV4-1; 7 positions match TRBD1. Trimming at V came to 4 bases and at J to 7 bases, leaving 10 bases not matched to a gene. Germline assignment: CDR1 MGHRA and CDR2 YSYEKL. This CDR3 region has 15 residues. The CDR3 loop reads CASSPLTGRKQPQHF. CDR3 coding DNA: TGCGCCAGCAGCCCGCTGACAGGGAGGAAGCAGCCCCAGCATTTT.

V gene TRBV5-4 combines with J gene TRBJ2-1; 10 bases fit TRBD2. Trimming took 3 bases from V and 2 from J; bases not matched to a gene: 5. Germline V gene sequence: CDR1 SGHNT, CDR2 YYREEE (reference sequence). The CDR3 is 16 amino acids. CDR3 region: CASSSASGRAYNEQFF. CDR3 coding DNA: TGTGCCAGCAGCTCCGCAAGCGGGAGGGCCTACAATGAGCAGTTCTTC. The full variable domain, completed using reference TRBV5-4 and TRBJ2-1, is ETGVTQSPTHLIKTRGQQVTLRCSSQSGHNTVSWYQQALGQGPQFIFQYYREEENGRGNFPPRFSGLQFPNYSSELNVNALELDDSALYLCASSSASGRAYNEQFFGPGTRLTVL.

The rearrangement links TRBV4-1 to TRBJ2-2; D gene ambiguous. The CDR3 totals 16 residues. Trimming left V 1 base short and J 0 bases short, with 9 bases between. CDR1 and CDR2 (germline): MGHRA, YSYEKL. The CDR3 nucleotides read TGCGCCAGCAGCCAAGCTTCAGGCGCGAACACCGGGGAGCTGTTTTTT. It encodes CASSQASGANTGELFF.

This chain uses TRBV5-6 with TRBJ2-7, with D maybe TRBD1 (6 bases). Germline CDR1 and CDR2: SGHDT and YYEEEE. This CDR3 is 14 amino acids long. The ends were cut back, 0 bases at V and 5 bases at J, with 12 bases in the middle. The CDR3 bases are TGTGCCAGCAGCTTGGACAGGGCCCCCCACGAGCAGTACGTC. It specifies CASSLDRAPHEQYV.

This chain uses TRBV11-2 with TRBJ1-6; D possibly corresponds to TRBD1 (5 bases). Germline values: CDR1 SGHAT, CDR2 FQNNGV. The CDR3 is 14 residues long. Trimming removed 5 bases at V and 10 bases at J, with 15 bases between. CDR3 nucleotide sequence: TGTGCCAGCAGCCGTACCACGGGGGGGTCACCCCTCCACTTT. Protein: CASSRTTGGSPLHF.